This entry lists 11 T cell receptor beta chains sequenced from one sample in a study of blood T cell repertoires in COVID-19. The repertoire was sequenced with immunoSEQ multiplex PCR; TCRdb's copy has only in-frame clones and lacks some. The repertoire includes 250,000 to 350,000 clones, around 85% of them detected once, and 0.75% to 0.95% sits in the top ten. The sample was peripheral blood. All receptors come from a human donor with COVID-19, enrolled during active disease. The donor label of this sample is uncertain.

This clone has just one count. The chain is built from TRBV18 and TRBJ1-3, with D possibly being TRBD1 (5 bases). The CDR3 totals 15 residues. Trimming pared 2 bases from V and 0 bases from J, leaving 8 bases between. The germline V gene has CDR1 KGHSH and CDR2 LQKENI. The CDR3, as DNA: TGTGCCAGCTCACCAGGGGCCAGCTCTGGAAACACCATATATTTT. Translation: CASSPGASSGNTIYF.

This sequence joins TRBV5-4 and TRBJ1-6; a possible D gene is TRBD1 (6 bases). The germline V gene encodes CDR1 SGHNT and CDR2 YYREEE (reference sequence). The CDR3 is made up of 16 amino acids. Deletions cut 0 bases from V and 6 bases from J, with 13 bases between. CDR3 DNA sequence: TGTGCCAGCAGCTTGGGAATGGGGGCGGGTAATTCACCCCTCCACTTT. Protein product: CASSLGMGAGNSPLHF.

The CDR3 loop reads CASSEAQGSPEAFF. The CDR3 bases are TGTGCCAGCAGTGAAGCCCAGGGCAGCCCTGAAGCTTTCTTT. The chain links TRBV6-1 to TRBJ1-1, with a weak D call TRBD1 (5 bases). V was cut by 0 bases and J by 6 bases, with 11 bases left in between. This CDR3 contains 14 residues. The germline V gene encodes CDR1 MNHNS and CDR2 SASEGT.

This clone has just a few counts. The V and J genes are TRBV6-2 or TRBV6-3 and TRBJ2-2; no clear D gene. V shed 2 bases and J shed 0 bases, with 4 bases lying between them. Per the germline V gene, CDR1 is MNHEY and CDR2 is SVGEGT. This CDR3 contains 14 residues. The CDR3 DNA reads TGTGCCAGCAGTTACCATGCGAACACCGGGGAGCTGTTTTTT. It encodes CASSYHANTGELFF.

This chain joins TRBV6-6 and TRBJ1-2, with no clear D. This CDR3 contains 15 residues. Per germline, CDR1 MNHNY and CDR2 SVGAGI (reference sequence). V gave up 4 bases and J gave up 5 bases, with 17 bases separating them. For the CDR3, the DNA is TGTGCCAGCAGTTCGCTCTCTGACATAAAATATGGCTACACCTTC. Amino acid sequence: CASSSLSDIKYGYTF.

This clone turned up a few times. V is TRBV10-2 and J is TRBJ2-7; maybe TRBD1 (5 bases). The germline CDR1 and CDR2 sequences are WSHSY and SAAADI. The CDR3 has 16 amino acids. The V gene lost 0 bases and the J gene lost 0 bases, with 12 bases spanning the gap. In nucleotides, the CDR3 is TGCGCCAGCAGTGAGTCGACTCAGGGATACTCCTACGAGCAGTACTTC. This sequence encodes CASSESTQGYSYEQYF.

This chain joins TRBV7-3 and TRBJ2-1, with D tentatively TRBD2 (6 bases). V gave up 5 bases and J gave up 8 bases, with 13 bases separating them. From germline, CDR1 is SGHTA and CDR2 FQGTGA. This CDR3 is built from 13 residues. CDR3: CASSQTRRDEQFF. The CDR3 DNA reads as TGTGCCAGCAGCCAAACGAGGAGGGATGAGCAGTTCTTC.

The V gene is TRBV19, the J gene TRBJ1-5; 10 bases are shared with TRBD1. V lost 6 bases and J lost 4; bases outside the gene matches: 6. The CDR3 has 15 residues. Germline V gives CDR1 LNHDA, CDR2 SQIVND (reference sequence). The CDR3 nucleotides read TGTGCCAGTAGACGGGACAGGGGTATTAATCAGCCCCAGCATTTT. This encodes CASRRDRGINQPQHF.

In this sample, this clone turned up a few times. The chain joins TRBV6-1 to TRBJ1-1; the match to TRBD1 covers 7 bases. Germline V gene lookup returns CDR1 MNHNS and CDR2 SASEGT. V dropped 3 bases and J dropped 6; count of bases not matched to a gene: 1. CDR3 length: 12 amino acids. CDR3 sequence reads: CASSEDRPEAFF. CDR3 DNA sequence: TGTGCCAGCAGTGAGGACAGGCCTGAAGCTTTCTTT.

This clone came up once. The chain has TRBV30 and TRBJ1-1; no reliable D call. The CDR3 is made up of 14 amino acids. Germline V gene data show CDR1 as GTSNPN and CDR2 as SVGIG (reference sequence). With 0 bases removed from V and 0 bases from J, the gap between germline ends came to 8 bases. The CDR3 bases are TGTGCCTGGAGTGTTGCGGGATTGAACACTGAAGCTTTCTTT. Its protein product is CAWSVAGLNTEAFF.

The chain links TRBV27 to TRBJ1-5; 7 nucleotides agree with TRBD1. Germline V gene data show CDR1 as MNHEY and CDR2 as SMNVEV (reference sequence). There are 15 residues in the CDR3. J was trimmed by 5 bases and V by 3 bases; bases with no gene match: 7. Written as DNA, the CDR3 is TGTGCCAGCAGTTTGTTGGGACAGATTCATCAGCCCCAGCATTTT. Translating it yields CASSLLGQIHQPQHF.